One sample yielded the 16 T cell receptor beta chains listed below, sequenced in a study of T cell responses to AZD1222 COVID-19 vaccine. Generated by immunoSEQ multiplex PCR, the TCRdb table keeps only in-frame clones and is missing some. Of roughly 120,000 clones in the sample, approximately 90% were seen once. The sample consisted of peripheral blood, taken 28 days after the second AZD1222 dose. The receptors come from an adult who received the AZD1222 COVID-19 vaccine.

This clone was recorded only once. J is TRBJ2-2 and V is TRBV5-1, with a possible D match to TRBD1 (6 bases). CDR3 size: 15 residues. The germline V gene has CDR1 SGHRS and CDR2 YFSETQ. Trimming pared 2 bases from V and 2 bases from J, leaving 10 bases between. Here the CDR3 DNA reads TGCGCCAGCAGCTTCCCAGGGGCCAACACCGGGGAGCTGTTTTTT. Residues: CASSFPGANTGELFF. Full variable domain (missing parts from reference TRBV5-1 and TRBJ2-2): KAGVTQTPRYLIKTRGQQVTLSCSPISGHRSVSWYQQTPGQGLQFLFEYFSETQRNKGNFPGRFSGRQFSNSRSEMNVSTLELGDSALYLCASSFPGANTGELFFGEGSRLTVL.

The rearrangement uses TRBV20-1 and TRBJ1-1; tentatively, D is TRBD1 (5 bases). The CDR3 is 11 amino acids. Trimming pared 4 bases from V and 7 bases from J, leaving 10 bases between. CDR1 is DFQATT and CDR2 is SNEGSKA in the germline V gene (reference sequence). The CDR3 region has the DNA TGCAGTGCTACTCGGGACTTTGAAGCTTTCTTT. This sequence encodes CSATRDFEAFF.

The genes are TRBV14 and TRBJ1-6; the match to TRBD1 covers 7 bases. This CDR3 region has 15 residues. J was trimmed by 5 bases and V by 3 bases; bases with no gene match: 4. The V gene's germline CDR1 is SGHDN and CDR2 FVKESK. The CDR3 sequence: CASSHRQGDNSPLHF. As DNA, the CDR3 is TGTGCCAGCAGCCACAGACAGGGCGATAATTCACCCCTCCACTTT.

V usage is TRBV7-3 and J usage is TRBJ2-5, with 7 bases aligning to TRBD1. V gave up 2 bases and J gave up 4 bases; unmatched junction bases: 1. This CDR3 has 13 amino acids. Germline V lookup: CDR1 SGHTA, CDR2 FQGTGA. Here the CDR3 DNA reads TGTGCCAGCAGCTTAGACAGGGTAGAGACCCAGTACTTC. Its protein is CASSLDRVETQYF.

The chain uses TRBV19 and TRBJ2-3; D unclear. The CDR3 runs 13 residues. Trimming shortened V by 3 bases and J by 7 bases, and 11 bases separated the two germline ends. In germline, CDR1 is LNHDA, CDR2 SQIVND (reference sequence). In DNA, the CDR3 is TGTGCCAGTAGTATCCGGAGCGCTTATACGCAGTATTTT. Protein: CASSIRSAYTQYF.

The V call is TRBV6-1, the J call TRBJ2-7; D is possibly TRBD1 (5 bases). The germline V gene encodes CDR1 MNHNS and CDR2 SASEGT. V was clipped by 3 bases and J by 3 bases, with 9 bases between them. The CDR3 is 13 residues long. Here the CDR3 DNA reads TGTGCCAGCAGTGAGGACACCTACTACGAGCAGTACTTC. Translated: CASSEDTYYEQYF.

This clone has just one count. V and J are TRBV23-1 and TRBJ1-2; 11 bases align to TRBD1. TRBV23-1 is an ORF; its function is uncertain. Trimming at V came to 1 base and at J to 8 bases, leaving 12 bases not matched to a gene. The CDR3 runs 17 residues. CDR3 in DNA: TGCGCCAGCAGTCAATGGGGCCTCGGGACAGGGGGTAGGGGCTACACCTTC. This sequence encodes CASSQWGLGTGGRGYTF.

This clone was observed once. The CDR3 reads CASSEGGGMYEQYF. In DNA form, the CDR3 reads TGTGCCAGCAGCGAGGGCGGGGGTATGTACGAGCAGTACTTC. The rearrangement uses TRBV9 and TRBJ2-7, with TRBD2 matching 7 bases. The J segment lost 4 bases and the V segment lost 3 bases, leaving 7 bases of the junction unmatched. The CDR3 has 14 residues. The germline gives CDR1 SGDLS, CDR2 YYNGEE.

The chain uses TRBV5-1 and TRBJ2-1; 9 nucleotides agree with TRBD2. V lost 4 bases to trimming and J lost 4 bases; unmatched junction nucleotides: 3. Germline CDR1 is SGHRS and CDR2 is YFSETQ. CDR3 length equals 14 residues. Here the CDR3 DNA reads TGCGCCAGCAGCCCGGGACTAGCTTACAATGAGCAGTTCTTC. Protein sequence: CASSPGLAYNEQFF.

The CDR3 coding sequence is TGTGCCACCTCAGGCTACGGATATAACTATGGCTACACCTTC. As protein: CATSGYGYNYGYTF. The V and J genes are TRBV3-1 (or the pseudogene TRBV3-2) and TRBJ1-2; D is uncertain. The CDR3 has 14 residues. Trimming removed 10 bases from V and 1 base from J, with 16 bases in between. CDR1 is LGHDT, CDR2 YNNKEL, per germline (reference sequence).

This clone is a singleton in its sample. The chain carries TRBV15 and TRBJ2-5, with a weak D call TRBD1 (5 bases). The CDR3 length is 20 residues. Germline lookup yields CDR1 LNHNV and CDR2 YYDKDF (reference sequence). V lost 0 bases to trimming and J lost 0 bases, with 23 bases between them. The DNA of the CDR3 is TGTGCCACCAGCAGAGATCGTGGTCGGGCAGGGCTACCGTACCAAGAGACCCAGTACTTC. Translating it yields CATSRDRGRAGLPYQETQYF.

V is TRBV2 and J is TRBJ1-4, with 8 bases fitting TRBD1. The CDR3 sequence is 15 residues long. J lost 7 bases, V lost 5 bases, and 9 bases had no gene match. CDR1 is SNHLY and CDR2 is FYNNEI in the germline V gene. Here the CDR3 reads CASSRQGLSSEKLFF. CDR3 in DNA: TGTGCCAGCAGTAGACAGGGGCTCAGCAGTGAAAAACTGTTTTTT.

The CDR3 sequence: CASSLGDRIGDTEAFF. CDR3 in DNA: TGTGCCAGCAGCTTAGGGGACAGAATTGGGGACACTGAAGCTTTCTTT. The gene calls are TRBV7-8 and TRBJ1-1, with 7 positions matching TRBD1. The germline V gene has CDR1 SGHVS and CDR2 FQNEAQ. J gave up 3 bases and V 1 base, and 8 bases lay outside the gene matches. The CDR3 sequence is 16 residues long. The entire variable domain, with the rest obtained from reference TRBV7-8 and TRBJ1-1, is as follows: GAGVSQSPRYKVAKRGQDVALRCDPISGHVSLFWYQQALGQGPEFLTYFQNEAQLDKSGLPSDRFFAERPEGSVSTLKIQRTQQEDSAVYLCASSLGDRIGDTEAFFGQGTRLTVV.

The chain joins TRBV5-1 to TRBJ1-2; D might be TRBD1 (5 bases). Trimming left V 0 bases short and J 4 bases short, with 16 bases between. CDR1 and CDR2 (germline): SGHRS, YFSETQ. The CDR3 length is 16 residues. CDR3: CASSLAVGVYGYGYTF. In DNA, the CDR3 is TGCGCCAGCAGCTTGGCCGTGGGGGTATATGGCTATGGCTACACCTTC.

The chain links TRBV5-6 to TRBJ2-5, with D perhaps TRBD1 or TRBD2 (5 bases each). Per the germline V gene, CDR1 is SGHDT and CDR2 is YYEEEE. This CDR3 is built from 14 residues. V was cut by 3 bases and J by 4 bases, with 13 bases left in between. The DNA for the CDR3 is TGTGCCAGCAGCTGGGCGGTTGGGGGAGAGACCCAGTACTTC. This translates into CASSWAVGGETQYF. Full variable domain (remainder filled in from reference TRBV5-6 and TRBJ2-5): DAGVTQSPTHLIKTRGQQVTLRCSPKSGHDTVSWYQQALGQGPQFIFQYYEEEERQRGNFPDRFSGHQFPNYSSELNVNALLLGDSALYLCASSWAVGGETQYFGPGTRLLVL.

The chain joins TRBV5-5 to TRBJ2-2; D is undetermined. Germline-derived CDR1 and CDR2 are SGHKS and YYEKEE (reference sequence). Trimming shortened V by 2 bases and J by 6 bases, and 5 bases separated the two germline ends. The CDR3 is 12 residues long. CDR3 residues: CASSFSAGELFF. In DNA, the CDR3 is TGTGCCAGCAGCTTCAGTGCCGGGGAGCTGTTTTTT.